This T cell receptor beta chain emerged from a study of T-cell memory formation after mild COVID-19. Study details: TCR clustering was largely donor specific. Overall study results and limits: The pre-infection memory compartment contained some responding clones, suggesting cross-reactive memory joined. Contracting clones from day 15 to 85 had balanced CD4/CD8; later expanders favoured CD4+.

V shed 6 bases, J shed 1 base, and the junction held 6 bases outside the gene matches. This CDR3 spans 15 amino acids. Germline-derived CDR1 and CDR2 are MNHEY and SVGAGI. TCRdb fed the 5' RACE reads into MiXCR, producing one record per CDR3 protein. The sample holds 200,000 to 250,000 distinct CDR3 sequences, approximately 15% seen once. About this clonotype: The antigen is not known.

The chain recombines TRBV6-5 with TRBJ2-7, with TRBD1 matching 10 bases. Sequences were obtained from PBMCs or a T cell subset sorted from them (not recorded which). This receptor was identified in an adult woman who had mild COVID-19 (a few samples of this study predate the infection). Cell type and time point are not known. CDR3 protein: CASSKTGGASYEQYF. Written as DNA, the CDR3 is TGTGCCAGCAGCAAGACAGGGGGCGCGTCCTACGAGCAGTACTTC.